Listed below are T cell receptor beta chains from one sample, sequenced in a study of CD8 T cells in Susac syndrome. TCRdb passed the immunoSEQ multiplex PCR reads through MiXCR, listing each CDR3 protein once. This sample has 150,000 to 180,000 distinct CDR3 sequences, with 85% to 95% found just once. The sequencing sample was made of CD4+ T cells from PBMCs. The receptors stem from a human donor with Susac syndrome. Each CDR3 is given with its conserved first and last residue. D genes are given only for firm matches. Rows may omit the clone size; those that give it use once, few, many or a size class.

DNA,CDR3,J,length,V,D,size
TGTGCCAGCACCATTAGGGGGGATTCACCCCTCCACTTT,CASTIRGDSPLHF,TRBJ1-6,13,TRBV12-3/TRBV12-4,NA,NA
TGTGCCAGCAGCTCCCGGCCATCAGATACGCAGTATTTT,CASSSRPSDTQYF,TRBJ2-3,13,TRBV7-3,NA,NA
TGCAGTGGACAGACGGGACACCCAGATACGCAGTATTTT,CSGQTGHPDTQYF,TRBJ2-3,13,TRBV20-1,NA,NA
TGCAGTGCTGGCCTACAGGGTTACGAGCAGTACTTC,CSAGLQGYEQYF,TRBJ2-7,12,TRBV20-1,NA,once
TGTGCCAGCAGCGTTGGCGGGACTAATGAAAAACTGTTTTTT,CASSVGGTNEKLFF,TRBJ1-4,14,TRBV9,NA,NA
TGTGCCAGCAGCGCCCAGGGACGGATGAACACTGAAGCTTTCTTT,CASSAQGRMNTEAFF,TRBJ1-1,15,TRBV7-9,NA,NA
TGTGCCAGCCGCCCTGATTTGGGGGGCTCCTACGAGCAGTACTTC,CASRPDLGGSYEQYF,TRBJ2-7,15,TRBV12-3/TRBV12-4,NA,NA
TGTGCCAGCAGCGACGGCCTGACCGAGAGCGCTTTCTTT,CASSDGLTESAFF,TRBJ1-1,13,TRBV5-4,NA,NA
TGTGCCAGCAGTTCCCAAGAGACCCAGTACTTC,CASSSQETQYF,TRBJ2-5,11,TRBV7-2,NA,few
TGCAGTGCTAGAGATGACAGGGGGTATGGCTACACCTTC,CSARDDRGYGYTF,TRBJ1-2,13,TRBV20-1,TRBD1,NA
TGTGCCACCAGCAGAGATCCCGGGAAGGGCACTGAAGCTTTCTTT,CATSRDPGKGTEAFF,TRBJ1-1,15,TRBV15,NA,NA
TGCGCCAGCAGCCCCGGGACAGCATACAATGAGCAGTTCTTC,CASSPGTAYNEQFF,TRBJ2-1,14,TRBV4-1,TRBD1,NA
TGCAGTGCTCGACAGGGGAACTATGGCTACACCTTC,CSARQGNYGYTF,TRBJ1-2,12,TRBV20-1,TRBD1,few
TGTGCCAGCAGCCAGGGACAGTATACCGGGGAGCTGTTTTTT,CASSQGQYTGELFF,TRBJ2-2,14,TRBV9,TRBD1,NA
TGTGCCAGCAGCGCCCGGGGACAGGGAGGCTACGAGCAGTACTTC,CASSARGQGGYEQYF,TRBJ2-7,15,TRBV11-2,TRBD1,NA
TGTGCCAGCAGTCAAGGGGACAGACTTTTGGACTATGGCTACACCTTC,CASSQGDRLLDYGYTF,TRBJ1-2,16,TRBV12-3/TRBV12-4,TRBD1,NA
TGTGCCAGCAGTTTCGCTCGGGGCAGGGGAACGTTGGATACGCAGTATTTT,CASSFARGRGTLDTQYF,TRBJ2-3,17,TRBV12-3/TRBV12-4,NA,NA
TGTGCCAGCAGCCAAGATCCCAGGGCCGAGTCCCTCTACACCTTC,CASSQDPRAESLYTF,TRBJ1-2,15,TRBV3-1,NA,NA
TGTGCCAGCAGTTCCCGACAGGTGCCCTATGGCTACACCTTC,CASSSRQVPYGYTF,TRBJ1-2,14,TRBV12-3/TRBV12-4,NA,NA
TGCGCCAGCAGCCTGGGGGGCGCTAGCACTGAAGCTTTCTTT,CASSLGGASTEAFF,TRBJ1-1,14,TRBV5-1,NA,NA
TGTGCCAGCAGCGCAGGGGCGCGGGAGACCCAGTACTTC,CASSAGARETQYF,TRBJ2-5,13,TRBV25-1,NA,NA
TGCAGCGTTGACCGAACTCCCGGCACAGATACGCAGTATTTT,CSVDRTPGTDTQYF,TRBJ2-3,14,TRBV29-1,NA,once